The source of this TCR beta chain is a study of PD-1 blockade in classical Hodgkin lymphoma (TCRdb year 2020). For the study in its entirety: Nivolumab dosing was 3 mg/kg intravenously every 2 weeks, continuing until either disease progression or unacceptable toxicity. A peripheral blood immune signature of response to PD-1 blockade in classical Hodgkin lymphoma was defined using TCR beta sequencing and CyTOF. Overall results and qualifications from the work: Diversity was lower in patients who began nivolumab less than 1 year after ASCT, so these patients were left out of later analyses to avoid confounding by immune reconstitution. Baseline diversity similar to that of newly diagnosed patients was observed in trial patients achieving complete response, whereas significantly lower diversity was observed in partial responders and progressors. Baseline TCR diversity was reported to be lower in newly diagnosed patients than in healthy donors, and even lower in relapsed/refractory patients. The study was restricted to a single clinical trial cohort, and the causes of repertoire differences, possibly disease activity or prior therapy, were left undefined. CD4+ but not CD8+ TCR diversity rose significantly by C4D1 (p=0.0027 vs p=0.16), most apparent in complete responders (p=0.02).

V loses 0 bases at its end and J loses 0 bases; junction bases beyond the gene matches: 6. The germline V gene sets CDR1 to LGHNA and CDR2 to YSLEER. From its cysteine to its phenylalanine, the CDR3 spans 17 amino acids. Only CDR3 DNA is held: 51 bases, read in frame from base 1. Genomic DNA was extracted with the Qiagen DNeasy kit from unsorted PBMCs and from negatively selected CD4+ and CD8+ fractions. Amplification of TCR beta CDR3 regions was done by immunoSEQ multiplex PCR with primers that anneal to V and J segments. Amplification bias was minimized using a synthetic immune receptor repertoire, and residual bias was removed computationally after sequencing. As for the authors' bioinformatics: Repertoire diversity was quantified as the Shannon entropy index using custom Python scripts. Unsorted, CD4+ and CD8+ repertoires were examined separately, except in combined analyses, for which CD4+ and CD8+ sequences were merged in silico. A clone counted as expanded when the clone's frequency after treatment rose at least 2-fold relative to C1D1, and clones undetected at baseline were given a pseudocount of 0.5. Clones with 0 or 1 copy at C1D1 were classified as singleton clones, and clones with 2 or more copies were classified as non-singleton clones. By matching protein sequences in sorted samples from the same patient, clones expanded in unsorted samples were annotated as CD4+, CD8+ or unknown. Wilcoxon tests were applied to paired samples to test diversity changes from C1D1 to C4D1. The table comes from immuneACCESS by way of TCRdb, which keeps in-frame sequences with V and J called. Part of the clones is missing from these tables; in studies checked, under half for an unresolved V gene and the rest for unknown reasons. Clonal size and the V and J genes are those of that table, whereas D and trimming came from the DNA. The sample includes roughly 7,000 clones, with approximately 84% observed a single time. Clones ranked in the top ten supply 25% to 35% of the sample.

Comment on this clone: Its antigen remains undetermined. No much larger clone exists at a distance of one base, and base qualities are not known.

The time point label, read with the paper, signifies: cycle 1 day 1 (C1D1), immediately before nivolumab initiation. All trial patients had relapsed after autologous stem cell transplantation, with cohorts A, B and C differing in prior brentuximab vedotin exposure. A total of 50 to 70 patients with relapsed/refractory classical Hodgkin lymphoma made up the trial cohort, and each patient's best overall response was complete response, partial response or progressive disease. Trial patients were treated with single-agent nivolumab in the multi-cohort phase II CheckMate 205 trial. Best overall response was determined by an independent review committee according to the 2007 International Working Group response criteria. Trial PBMCs were collected immediately before nivolumab initiation (C1D1) and during therapy at cycle 2 day 1 and cycle 4 day 1. Peripheral blood was collected in 8 mL Vacutainer Cell Preparation Tubes, from which PBMCs were isolated by centrifugation and then cryopreserved.

This receptor was identified in a human donor with classical Hodgkin lymphoma. This specimen was peripheral blood mononuclear cells (PBMCs), taken at baseline. The rearrangement joined TRBV4-3 to TRBJ1-1; TRBD1 fits 8 bases in the junction. The nucleotides read TGCGCCAGCAGCCAAGATACCCGGACAGGGTTGAACACTGAAGCTTTCTTT. This is translated as CASSQDTRTGLNTEAFF.